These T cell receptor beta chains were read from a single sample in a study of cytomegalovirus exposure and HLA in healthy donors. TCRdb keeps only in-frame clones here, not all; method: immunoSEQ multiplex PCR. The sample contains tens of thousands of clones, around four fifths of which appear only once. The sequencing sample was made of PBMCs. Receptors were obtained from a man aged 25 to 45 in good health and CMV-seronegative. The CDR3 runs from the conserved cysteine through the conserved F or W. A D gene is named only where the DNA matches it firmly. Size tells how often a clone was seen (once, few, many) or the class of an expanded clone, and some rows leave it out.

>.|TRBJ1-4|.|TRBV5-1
TGCGCCAGCAGCTTGGAAACTGCAACTAATGAAAAACTGTTTTTT
CASSLETATNEKLFF
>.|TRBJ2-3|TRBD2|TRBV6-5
TGTGCCAGCAGTTACTCTAGCGGGAGGGTAGATACGCAGTATTTT
CASSYSSGRVDTQYF
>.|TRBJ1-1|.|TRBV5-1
TGCGCCAGCAGCTTGGCCGGGAGGGACCCAGAAGAAGCTTTCTTT
CASSLAGRDPEEAFF
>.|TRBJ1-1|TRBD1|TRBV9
TGTGCCAGCAGCGGACAACAGGGGATAAACACTGAAGCTTTCTTT
CASSGQQGINTEAFF
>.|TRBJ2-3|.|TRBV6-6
TGTGCCAGCAGGGAGGGGTCAGATACGCAGTATTTT
CASREGSDTQYF
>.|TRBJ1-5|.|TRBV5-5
TGTGCCAGCAGCTTGGGCGGTTGGCAGCCCCAGCATTTT
CASSLGGWQPQHF
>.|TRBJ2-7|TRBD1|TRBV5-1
TGCGCCAGCAGCATAACAGCCGGGACAGGGGGAGGCGAGCAGTACTTC
CASSITAGTGGGEQYF
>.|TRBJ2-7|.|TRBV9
TGTGCCAGCAGCGGGGGGGGCATGGTCTACGAGCAGTACTTC
CASSGGGMVYEQYF
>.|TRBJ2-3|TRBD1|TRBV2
TGTGCCAGCAGTGAACAGGGACAGGGAGGAGATACGCAGTATTTT
CASSEQGQGGDTQYF
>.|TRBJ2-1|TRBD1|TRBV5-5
TGTGCCAGCAGGGTGGGGGACAGGGAGGGGTACAATGAGCAGTTCTTC
CASRVGDREGYNEQFF
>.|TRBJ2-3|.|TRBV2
TGTGCCAGCAGTGAATCCCAGTTCACAGATACGCAGTATTTT
CASSESQFTDTQYF
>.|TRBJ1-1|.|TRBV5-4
TGTGCCAGCAGCATGAAACAGGGCATGAACACTGAAGCTTTCTTT
CASSMKQGMNTEAFF
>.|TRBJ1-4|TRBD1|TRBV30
TGTGCCTGGAGTGTACTATGGGGACAGAGGGGAAAACTGTTTTTT
CAWSVLWGQRGKLFF
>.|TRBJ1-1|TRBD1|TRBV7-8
TGTGCCAGCAGCTTGGGGAACAGGGGGCGCAGTTCTGAAGCTTTCTTT
CASSLGNRGRSSEAFF
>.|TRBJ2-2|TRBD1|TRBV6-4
TGTGCCAGCAGTGGGACAGGGGACACCGGGGAGCTGTTTTTT
CASSGTGDTGELFF
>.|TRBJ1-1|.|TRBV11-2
TGTGCCAGCAGCTTAATCTGGTCCCCTTTAAGGGGCACTGAAGCTTTCTTT
CASSLIWSPLRGTEAFF
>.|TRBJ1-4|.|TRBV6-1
TGTGCCAGCACCATCAACAGAAATGAAAAACTGTTTTTT
CASTINRNEKLFF
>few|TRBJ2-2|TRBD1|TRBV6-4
TGTGCCAGCAGTGAAGGAAAGGAAGGGACAGCGAACACCGGGGAGCTGTTTTTT
CASSEGKEGTANTGELFF
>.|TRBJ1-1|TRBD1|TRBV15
TGTGCCACCAGCAGACCGACAGGGATGAACACTGAAGCTTTCTTT
CATSRPTGMNTEAFF
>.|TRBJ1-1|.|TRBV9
TGTGCCAGCAGCGTAACAGGGAACACTGAAGCTTTCTTT
CASSVTGNTEAFF
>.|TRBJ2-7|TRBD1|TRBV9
TGTGCCAGCAGCCCAGGGACAGGGCCCTACGAGCAGTACTTC
CASSPGTGPYEQYF
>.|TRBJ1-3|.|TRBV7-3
TGTGCCAGCAGCTTGACAGCTGGAAACACCATATATTTT
CASSLTAGNTIYF
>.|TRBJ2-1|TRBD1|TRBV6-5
TGTGCCAGCAGTTACGCCAGGGGGATTGAGCAGTTCTTC
CASSYARGIEQFF
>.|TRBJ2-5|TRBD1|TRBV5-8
TGTGCCAGCAGCTTGGGACAGGGGCTGGGGGAGACCCAGTACTTC
CASSLGQGLGETQYF
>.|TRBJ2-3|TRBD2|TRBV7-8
TGTGCCAGCAGCCCTATAGGTCTAGCGGGAGATACGCAGTATTTT
CASSPIGLAGDTQYF
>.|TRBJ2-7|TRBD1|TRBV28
TGTGCCAGCAGTTTAATGGGACAGGGCGCCGGGTTTCGTGGTTCTCCCCTCTACGAGCAGTACTTC
CASSLMGQGAGFRGSPLYEQYF
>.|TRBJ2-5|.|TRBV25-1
TGTGCCAGCAGTTCTTCAGGGTTGAGCGAGACCCAGTACTTC
CASSSSGLSETQYF
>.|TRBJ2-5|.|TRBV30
TGTGCCTGGAGTCGAGCGATTGAGACCCAGTACTTC
CAWSRAIETQYF
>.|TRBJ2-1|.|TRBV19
TGTGCCAGTGGCAACAGGGGAGGTTTTGGAAATGAGCAGTTCTTC
CASGNRGGFGNEQFF
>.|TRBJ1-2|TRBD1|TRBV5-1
TGCGCCAGCAGCTCGCGACAGGGATCCAACTATGGCTACACCTTC
CASSSRQGSNYGYTF
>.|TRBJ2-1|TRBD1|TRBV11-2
TGTGCCAGCAGCACACAACAGGGGGCAAACGTAGGCAATGAGCAGTTCTTC
CASSTQQGANVGNEQFF
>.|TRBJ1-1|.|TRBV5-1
TGCGCCAGCAGCTTGGATGGACATTCGAACACTGAAGCTTTCTTT
CASSLDGHSNTEAFF
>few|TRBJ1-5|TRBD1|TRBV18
TGTGCCAGCTCACCGGCACAGGGGGCGAAGCAGCCCCAGCATTTT
CASSPAQGAKQPQHF
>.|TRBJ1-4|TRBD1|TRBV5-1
TGCGCCAGCAGCACAGGGGGTAATGAAAAACTGTTTTTT
CASSTGGNEKLFF
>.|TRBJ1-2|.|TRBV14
TGTGCCAGCAGCCAAGATCTCCGGGGGGAAGGCTACACCTTC
CASSQDLRGEGYTF
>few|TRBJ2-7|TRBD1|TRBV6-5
TGTGCCAGCAGTTACTCAGAAGGGGGCGCGGACGAGCAGTACTTC
CASSYSEGGADEQYF
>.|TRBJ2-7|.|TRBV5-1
TGCGCCAGCTCTATGGGCGGGGTTCCCTACGAGCAGTACTTC
CASSMGGVPYEQYF
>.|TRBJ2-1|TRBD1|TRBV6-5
TGTGCCAGCAGTTTCCGGGACAGGGGGCTCAGTAAGCAGTTCTTC
CASSFRDRGLSKQFF
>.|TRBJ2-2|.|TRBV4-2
TGTGCCAGCAGCCAAGGCGATAGTCACACCGGGGAGCTGTTTTTT
CASSQGDSHTGELFF
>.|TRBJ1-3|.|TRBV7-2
TGTGCCAGCAGCTGGAGCCGCGGAGGGTCTGGAAACACCATATATTTT
CASSWSRGGSGNTIYF
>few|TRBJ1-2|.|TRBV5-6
TGTGCCAGCAGCTTGAACGGGAACTATGGCTACACCTTC
CASSLNGNYGYTF